This section outlines one T cell receptor beta chain sequence together with its context. The sample belongs to a study of blood T cell repertoires in COVID-19. The CDR3 has 16 residues. V shed 8 bases, J shed 2 bases, and the junction held 13 bases outside the gene matches. From germline, CDR1 is MGHRA and CDR2 YSYEKL. TCRdb's copy holds only in-frame clones and misses some; the assay was immunoSEQ multiplex PCR. The sample holds about 170,000 clones, about 91% seen once. What was sequenced was peripheral blood. This clonotype was obtained from a woman between 45 and 60 years old with acute or convalescent COVID-19. This chain links TRBV4-1 with TRBJ2-3; 7 nucleotides agree with TRBD2. CDR3 residues: CASRGALSGATDTQYF. CDR3 sequence (DNA): TGCGCCAGCCGCGGGGCTTTAAGCGGGGCCACAGATACGCAGTATTTT.